This passage covers 18 T cell receptor beta chains from one sample sequenced in a study of naive and memory T cell subsets. Study findings and constraints: Possibly reflecting memory cells re-expressing CD45RA, a few larger clonotypes occurred in naive repertoires, especially CD8.

The beta constant-region primer was an equimolar mix of two oligonucleotides covering TRBC1 and TRBC2. Nested alpha and beta constant-region primers with the SP2 primer drove four PCR rounds on ligated cDNA. TCRdb itself ran the UMI-ligation and nested PCR reads through MiXCR, one entry per CDR3 protein. This sample has approximately 150,000 distinct CDR3 sequences; approximately 20% occur once, and the top ten carry 0.6% to 0.8%. Which antigens these TCRs recognize remains unknown. The source material was naive CD8+ T cells from blood. The source is a human donor in good health.

This clonotype was counted a few times. The V call is TRBV9, the J call TRBJ1-1; D unresolved. V lost 5 bases to trimming and J lost 3 bases, with 8 bases between them. Germline V gene data show CDR1 as SGDLS and CDR2 as YYNGEE. The CDR3 spans 12 residues. This chain's CDR3 is CASSERDTEAFF. The CDR3 DNA is TGTGCCAGCAGTGAGAGGGACACTGAAGCTTTCTTT.

The chain recombines TRBV27 with TRBJ2-7; possible D gene TRBD2, 6 bases. In germline, CDR1 is MNHEY, CDR2 SMNVEV (reference sequence). V was pared by 6 bases and J by 5 bases, with 11 bases between. This CDR3 has 12 amino acids. The CDR3 region is CASSSGLNEQYF. The CDR3 nucleotides read TGTGCCAGCAGCTCGGGACTTAACGAGCAGTACTTC.

In its sample, this clonotype was seen a few times. The genes are TRBV15 and TRBJ2-3; TRBD1 aligns across 9 bases. The CDR3 contains 16 residues. Trimming removed 4 bases from V and 4 bases from J; junction bases left unmatched: 9. Germline CDR1 LNHNV, CDR2 YYDKDF (reference sequence). Here the CDR3 reads CATSTGTGGFSDTQYF. The CDR3 DNA is TGTGCCACCAGCACCGGTACAGGGGGCTTCTCAGATACGCAGTATTTT.

This clonotype has ten or more counts. This chain uses TRBV28 with TRBJ2-3; D is undetermined. CDR3 length: 18 residues. The V gene lost 2 bases and the J gene lost 1 base, with 19 bases spanning the gap. Germline V lookup: CDR1 MDHEN, CDR2 SYDVKM. CDR3 region: CASSLIPTTGWGTDTQYF. CDR3 bases: TGTGCCAGCAGTTTAATACCGACGACCGGGTGGGGCACAGATACGCAGTATTTT.

The table lists this clonotype with a few counts. V is TRBV27 and J is TRBJ1-2; 11 bases map to TRBD1. The V gene's germline CDR1 is MNHEY and CDR2 SMNVEV (reference sequence). This CDR3 has 17 amino acids. The V and J ends lost 5 bases and 1 base, in that order; junction bases with no gene match: 9. As DNA, the CDR3 is TGTGCCAGCAGTCCCCGGACAGGGGGCCCGATTAACTATGGCTACACCTTC. Translating gives CASSPRTGGPINYGYTF.

This clonotype came up a few times. The chain combines TRBV6-2 or TRBV6-3 with TRBJ2-7; no clear D gene. The V gene's germline CDR1 is MNHEY and CDR2 SVGEGT. The CDR3 is 14 residues long. The V end was cut by 5 bases, the J end by 1 base, with 12 bases between. The CDR3 sequence is CASSPPVRSYEQYF. CDR3 DNA sequence: TGTGCCAGCAGTCCACCCGTAAGGTCCTACGAGCAGTACTTC.

This chain links TRBV11-2 with TRBJ2-3; 11 bases are shared with TRBD2. Germline CDR1 SGHAT, CDR2 FQNNGV. V trimming: 3 bases; J trimming: 4 bases; junction bases outside the gene matches: 3. This CDR3 is 15 amino acids long. As DNA, the CDR3 is TGTGCCAGCAGCTTTAGCGGGAGGGATGCAGATACGCAGTATTTT. The encoded protein is CASSFSGRDADTQYF.

This clonotype was counted ten times or more. This sequence joins TRBV12-3 or TRBV12-4 and TRBJ1-1, with D perhaps matching TRBD1 (6 bases). The CDR3 runs to 13 residues. Trimming took off 2 bases at V and 5 bases at J, with 9 bases between the two ends. The CDR3 region has the DNA TGTGCCAGCAGTTTAACAGGGTCAACTGAAGCTTTCTTT. Its protein is CASSLTGSTEAFF.

This clonotype was counted a few times. This chain connects TRBV29-1 to TRBJ1-1; D is unclear. CDR3 size: 13 residues. Trimming cost V 2 bases and J 5 bases, with 12 bases left between them. Germline V gives CDR1 SQVTM, CDR2 ANQGSEA. CDR3 in amino acids: CSVELARETEAFF. CDR3 nucleotides: TGCAGCGTTGAACTGGCTAGGGAAACTGAAGCTTTCTTT.

This chain uses TRBV27 with TRBJ1-1; D ambiguous. V gave up 0 bases and J gave up 5 bases, with 13 bases separating them. The CDR3 consists of 15 residues. Germline CDR1 and CDR2: MNHEY and SMNVEV (reference sequence). The CDR3 DNA follows: TGTGCCAGCAGTTTATCACCCGGCTTGGTGACTGAAGCTTTCTTT. Its protein product is CASSLSPGLVTEAFF.

This sequence joins TRBV10-3 and TRBJ2-5, with D unclear. Germline assignment: CDR1 ENHRY and CDR2 SYGVKD. With 2 bases removed from V and 5 bases from J, the gap between germline ends came to 6 bases. The CDR3 extends over 12 amino acids. In DNA form, the CDR3 reads TGTGCCATCAGTGAGGGGAAGGAGACCCAGTACTTC. Protein sequence: CAISEGKETQYF.

V usage is TRBV24-1 and J usage is TRBJ1-2; 7 positions agree with TRBD1. CDR3 size: 14 residues. Germline CDR1 reads KGHDR; CDR2 reads SFDVKD. Trimming cost V 4 bases and J 6 bases; bases outside gene matches: 7. The CDR3 DNA sequence: TGTGCCACCAGTGACGGACAGGAGGTCGATGGCTACACCTTC. It specifies CATSDGQEVDGYTF.

The rearrangement joins TRBV20-1 to TRBJ2-3; 9 bases fit TRBD2. CDR1 is DFQATT, CDR2 SNEGSKA, per germline (reference sequence). CDR3 length equals 19 residues. Trimming cost V 5 bases and J 0 bases; bases outside gene matches: 18. The CDR3 loop reads CSASSAREGWGTSTDTQYF. The CDR3 nucleotides are TGCAGTGCTTCCTCCGCGCGGGAGGGCTGGGGGACTAGCACAGATACGCAGTATTTT.

The chain joins TRBV10-3 to TRBJ1-5, with D perhaps TRBD1 (5 bases). CDR1 is ENHRY, CDR2 SYGVKD, per germline. The CDR3 contains 17 residues. V lost 3 bases, J lost 6 bases, and 21 bases lay in between. CDR3 sequence reads: CAISESTRGGVGQPQHF. The CDR3 region has the DNA TGTGCCATCAGTGAATCAACTCGGGGGGGAGTTGGTCAGCCCCAGCATTTT.

The rearrangement links TRBV28 to TRBJ2-7; 11 bases are shared with TRBD1. The CDR3 length is 14 residues. The germline gives CDR1 MDHEN, CDR2 SYDVKM. Germline trimming cut 3 bases from V and 6 bases from J; bases unmatched to any gene: 4. The CDR3 here is CASSFQGQGGEQYF. CDR3 in DNA: TGTGCCAGCAGTTTTCAGGGACAGGGGGGCGAGCAGTACTTC.

V usage is TRBV27 and J usage is TRBJ2-1, with D hard to call. Trimming shortened V by 6 bases and J by 5 bases, and 11 bases separated the two germline ends. The V gene's germline CDR1 is MNHEY and CDR2 SMNVEV (reference sequence). The length of the CDR3 is 13 residues. The CDR3 DNA follows: TGTGCCAGCAGCTTACAGTGGAACAATGAGCAGTTCTTC. Residues: CASSLQWNNEQFF.

This clonotype was picked up a small number of times. The V call is TRBV27, the J call TRBJ2-7; D is undetermined. The germline gives CDR1 MNHEY, CDR2 SMNVEV (reference sequence). This CDR3 has 16 residues. Trimming removed 3 bases at V and 7 bases at J, with 22 bases between. The CDR3 sequence: CASSFLPGESGREQYF. CDR3 nucleotide sequence: TGTGCCAGCAGTTTCTTGCCCGGAGAGAGTGGACGAGAGCAGTACTTC.

The rearrangement joins TRBV6-5 to TRBJ2-7; a weak D match, TRBD1 (6 bases). This CDR3 comprises 14 residues. Germline V gene lookup returns CDR1 MNHEY and CDR2 SVGAGI. Trimming shortened V by 0 bases and J by 5 bases, and 11 bases separated the two germline ends. This chain's CDR3 is CASSYSTGPNEQYF. In DNA form, the CDR3 reads TGTGCCAGCAGTTACTCGACAGGTCCGAACGAGCAGTACTTC.